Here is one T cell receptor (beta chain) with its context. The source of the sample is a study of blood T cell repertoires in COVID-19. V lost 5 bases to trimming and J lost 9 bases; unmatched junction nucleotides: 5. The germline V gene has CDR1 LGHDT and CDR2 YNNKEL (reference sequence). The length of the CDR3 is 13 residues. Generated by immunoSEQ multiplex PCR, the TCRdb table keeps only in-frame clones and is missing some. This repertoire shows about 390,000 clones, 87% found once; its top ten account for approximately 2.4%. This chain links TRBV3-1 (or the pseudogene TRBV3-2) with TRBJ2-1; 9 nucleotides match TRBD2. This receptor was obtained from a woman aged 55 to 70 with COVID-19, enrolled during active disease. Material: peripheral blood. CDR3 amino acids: CASSMRGGVEQFF. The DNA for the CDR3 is TGTGCCAGCAGCATGCGGGGGGGCGTTGAGCAGTTCTTC.